The 7 T cell receptor beta chains given below trace back to one sample, sequenced in a study of blood T cell repertoires in COVID-19. Measured with immunoSEQ multiplex PCR; TCRdb has only the in-frame clones, and not every one. The sample lists about 130,000 clones; approximately 80% were seen once. Sequencing was performed on peripheral blood. All receptors derive from a woman in her sixties with acute or convalescent COVID-19.

The chain is built from TRBV7-2 and TRBJ1-1, with unresolved D. The CDR3 is made up of 13 amino acids. Germline CDR1 reads SGHTA; CDR2 reads FQGNSA. Trimming took off 5 bases at V and 8 bases at J, with 15 bases between the two ends. CDR3 bases: TGTGCCAGCAGCCTACCCCCTAAATCCGAAGCTTTCTTT. Translated: CASSLPPKSEAFF.

CDR3 DNA: TGTGCCAGCAGTTACGGCGGCAACTCTGGAAACACCATATATTTT. Amino acid sequence: CASSYGGNSGNTIYF. This sequence joins TRBV6-5 and TRBJ1-3; D uncertain. Trimming left V 2 bases short and J 0 bases short, with 8 bases between. This CDR3 comprises 15 residues. Germline V CDR1 and CDR2: MNHEY, SVGAGI.

The rearrangement links TRBV19 to TRBJ1-2, with 12 bases matching TRBD1. The CDR3 has 15 residues. In germline, CDR1 is LNHDA, CDR2 SQIVND (reference sequence). Trimming cost V 8 bases and J 5 bases; bases outside gene matches: 9. For the CDR3, the DNA is TGTGCCAGTGGTGTCGGGGGACAGGGGGCATATGGCTACACCTTC. It is translated as CASGVGGQGAYGYTF.

This chain links TRBV11-2 with TRBJ1-4; 8 bases align to TRBD1. V lost 5 bases, J lost 5 bases, and 4 bases stayed unmatched. The CDR3 loop spans 14 amino acids. In germline, CDR1 is SGHAT, CDR2 FQNNGV. CDR3 sequence: CASSHYRGNEKLFF. As DNA, the CDR3 is TGTGCCAGCAGCCATTACAGGGGGAATGAAAAACTGTTTTTT.

CDR3 sequence (DNA): TGTGCCAGCAGCCCAAACAGGGGCCTTAGCACAGATACGCAGTATTTT. Encoded protein: CASSPNRGLSTDTQYF. The V call is TRBV14, the J call TRBJ2-3, with 7 positions matching TRBD1. Trimming took 4 bases from V and 0 from J; bases not matched to a gene: 7. Germline assignment: CDR1 SGHDN and CDR2 FVKESK. This CDR3 comprises 16 residues.

Note on this clone: At one boundary the junction diverges from the germline segment, which might be a read error. The rearrangement uses TRBV19 and TRBJ1-2; D might be TRBD1 (6 bases). The germline gives CDR1 LNHDA, CDR2 SQIVND (reference sequence). This CDR3 is built from 14 residues. The CDR3 DNA is TGTGCCAGTAGTCTAGACACCAGGGGTCTTGGCTACACCTTC. Amino acid sequence: CASSLDTRGLGYTF.

J is TRBJ2-5 and V is TRBV4-1; 7 bases agree with TRBD2. The trim removed 0 bases at V and 4 bases at J, leaving 8 bases unmatched. Germline V lookup: CDR1 MGHRA, CDR2 YSYEKL. The CDR3 has 16 amino acids. The CDR3 nucleotides read TGCGCCAGCAGCCAAGATCTCGGGGAGGGCGGAGAGACCCAGTACTTC. It translates to CASSQDLGEGGETQYF.